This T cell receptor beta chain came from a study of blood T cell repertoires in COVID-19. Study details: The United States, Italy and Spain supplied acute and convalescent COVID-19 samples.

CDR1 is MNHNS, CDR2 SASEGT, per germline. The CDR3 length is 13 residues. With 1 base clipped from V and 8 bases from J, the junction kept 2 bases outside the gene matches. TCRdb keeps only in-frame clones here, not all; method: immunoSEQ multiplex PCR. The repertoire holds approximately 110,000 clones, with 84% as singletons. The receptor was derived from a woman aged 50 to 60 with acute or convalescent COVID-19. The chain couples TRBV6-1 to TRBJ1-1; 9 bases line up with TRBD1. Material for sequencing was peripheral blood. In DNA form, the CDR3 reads TGTGCCAGCAGTGAAGGGGGGACAGGGGAAGCTTTCTTT. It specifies CASSEGGTGEAFF.